These 15 T cell receptor beta chains came from one sample sequenced in a study of CD8 T cells in ankylosing spondylitis. TCRdb re-analysed the 5' RACE reads in MiXCR, keeping a single row per CDR3 protein. Altogether 250,000 to 350,000 distinct CDR3 sequences are present, 20% being singletons, with the ten largest covering about 8.2%. The specimen was blood, either unsorted or a sorted T cell fraction (not recorded which). The receptors were gathered from a male donor with ankylosing spondylitis or in good health (not recorded which).

Comments on this clonotype: Possible read error: a much larger clone is one base away. The gene calls are TRBV24-1 and TRBJ2-1; no clear D gene. Per germline, CDR1 KGHDR and CDR2 SFDVKD. Between the trimmed V and J ends, which lost 8 bases and 7 bases, there was a span of 14 bases. The CDR3 has 13 amino acids. CDR3 nucleotides: TGTGCCACCATAGCATCGAGAGGTAATGAGCAGTTCTTC. This translates into CATIASRGNEQFF.

This clonotype has a count of ten or more. V and J are TRBV20-1 and TRBJ2-3; 10 bases map to TRBD2. This CDR3 comprises 15 residues. The germline CDR1 and CDR2 sequences are DFQATT and SNEGSKA (reference sequence). Trimming at V came to 1 base and at J to 7 bases, leaving 8 bases not matched to a gene. CDR3 sequence reads: CSARVVVAGGNTQYF. DNA for the CDR3: TGCAGTGCTAGAGTGGTGGTAGCGGGAGGAAATACGCAGTATTTT.

In this sample, this clonotype turned up a few times. V usage is TRBV15 and J usage is TRBJ1-4; TRBD1 agrees at 10 bases. The CDR3 is 17 residues long. V shed 8 bases and J 1 base; nucleotides not matched to a gene: 10. Germline CDR1 and CDR2: LNHNV and YYDKDF (reference sequence). CDR3 protein: CATSPGTGVRTNEKLFF. CDR3 nucleotides: TGTGCCACCTCACCCGGGACAGGGGTGCGAACTAATGAAAAACTGTTTTTT.

The gene calls are TRBV20-1 and TRBJ1-1; D might be TRBD1 (5 bases). The CDR3 is 14 residues long. Germline V gives CDR1 DFQATT, CDR2 SNEGSKA (reference sequence). V lost 3 bases, J lost 1 base, and 12 bases lay in between. Here the CDR3 DNA reads TGCAGTGCTAGCGTCGGGGCCCCGAACACTGAAGCTTTCTTT. It is translated as CSASVGAPNTEAFF.

The gene calls are TRBV24-1 and TRBJ1-5; unclear D gene. The V and J ends lost 5 bases and 4 bases respectively, with 8 bases between them. Germline assignment: CDR1 KGHDR and CDR2 SFDVKD. This CDR3 has 13 residues. This CDR3 is CATSGQVNQPQHF. CDR3 coding DNA: TGTGCCACCAGTGGGCAGGTTAATCAGCCCCAGCATTTT.

This clonotype was seen only a few times. The genes are TRBV6-6 and TRBJ2-7; TRBD2 is a possible D gene (5 bases). The CDR3 totals 13 residues. Germline V gives CDR1 MNHNY, CDR2 SVGAGI (reference sequence). Between the trimmed V and J ends, which lost 0 bases and 12 bases, there was a span of 15 bases. This CDR3 reads CASSYSARRALYV. CDR3 in DNA: TGTGCCAGCAGTTACTCGGCGCGGCGGGCATTGTACGTC.

There are a few counts of this clonotype. This chain links TRBV10-1 with TRBJ2-2; D is possibly TRBD2 (5 bases). The CDR3 loop spans 15 amino acids. With 5 bases removed from V and 0 bases from J, the gap between germline ends came to 10 bases. The V gene's germline CDR1 is WNHNN and CDR2 SYGVQD (reference sequence). CDR3 protein: CASSQTGTNTGELFF. In nucleotides, the CDR3 is TGCGCCAGCAGTCAAACGGGGACGAACACCGGGGAGCTGTTTTTT.

The sample holds a few counts of this clonotype. This chain connects TRBV7-9 to TRBJ1-4; TRBD1 matches 7 bases. The CDR3 spans 14 residues. The V segment lost 11 bases and the J segment 4 bases; nucleotides outside the gene matches: 10. CDR1 is SEHNR, CDR2 FQNEAQ, per germline (reference sequence). The CDR3 region is CAVRGDSYNEKLFF. CDR3 sequence (DNA): TGTGCCGTAAGAGGGGACAGTTATAATGAAAAACTGTTTTTT.

This clonotype was recorded at least ten times. This chain joins TRBV6-5 and TRBJ1-1; D remains ambiguous. Looked up from germline, CDR1 is MNHEY and CDR2 is SVGAGI. CDR3 size: 16 residues. V was clipped by 0 bases and J by 0 bases, with 11 bases between them. The CDR3 bases are TGTGCCAGCAGTTACTCGCCGCGGACTCTGAACACTGAAGCTTTCTTT. Encoded protein: CASSYSPRTLNTEAFF.

This sequence joins TRBV6-1 and TRBJ1-4, with D unclear. The germline gives CDR1 MNHNS, CDR2 SASEGT. This CDR3 contains 15 residues. The V and J ends lost 0 bases and 6 bases respectively, with 11 bases between them. The CDR3 DNA reads as TGTGCCAGCAGTGAAGCGGGAGGGTGGTATGAAAAACTGTTTTTT. This gives the protein CASSEAGGWYEKLFF.

This chain uses TRBV11-2 with TRBJ2-1; D might be TRBD1 (6 bases). The CDR3 spans 14 residues. Trimming took 5 bases from V and 4 from J, leaving 12 bases between them. Germline assignment: CDR1 SGHAT and CDR2 FQNNGV. The CDR3 sequence is CASSPGTNYNEQFF. The CDR3 nucleotides read TGTGCCAGCAGCCCCGGGACAAATTACAATGAGCAGTTCTTC. The full variable domain, rest sourced from reference TRBV11-2 and TRBJ2-1, is EAGVAQSPRYKIIEKRQSVAFWCNPISGHATLYWYQQILGQGPKLLIQFQNNGVVDDSQLPKDRFSAERLKGVDSTLKIQPAKLEDSAVYLCASSPGTNYNEQFFGPGTRLTVL.

The sample holds a few counts of this clonotype. The chain links TRBV9 to TRBJ1-6, with D uncertain. This CDR3 comprises 15 residues. Trimming removed 0 bases from V and 7 bases from J, with 11 bases in between. CDR1 is SGDLS and CDR2 is YYNGEE in the germline V gene. This chain's CDR3 is CASSVASDSNSPLHF. The DNA of the CDR3 is TGTGCCAGCAGCGTAGCATCAGACTCAAATTCACCCCTCCACTTT.

The chain has TRBV5-1 and TRBJ2-1; no reliable D call. V was pared by 3 bases and J by 2 bases, with 12 bases between. This CDR3 comprises 15 residues. Germline V lookup: CDR1 SGHRS, CDR2 YFSETQ. CDR3 DNA sequence: TGCGCCAGCAGCTCCGCCCCGGACCCCTACAATGAGCAGTTCTTC. It encodes CASSSAPDPYNEQFF. Supplemented by reference TRBV5-1 and TRBJ2-1, the full variable domain reads KAGVTQTPRYLIKTRGQQVTLSCSPISGHRSVSWYQQTPGQGLQFLFEYFSETQRNKGNFPGRFSGRQFSNSRSEMNVSTLELGDSALYLCASSSAPDPYNEQFFGPGTRLTVL.

The rearrangement links TRBV20-1 to TRBJ1-6; 7 bases agree with TRBD1. Unmatched junction bases numbered 9, after V lost 0 bases and J lost 4 bases. Per the germline V gene, CDR1 is DFQATT and CDR2 is SNEGSKA (reference sequence). CDR3 length: 17 residues. This CDR3 is CSARDDRVRVYNSPLHF. For the CDR3, the DNA is TGCAGTGCTAGAGATGACAGGGTGCGGGTATATAATTCACCCCTCCACTTT.

This clonotype has at least ten counts. This sequence joins TRBV5-1 and TRBJ2-1; 9 bases align to TRBD2. V shed 0 bases and J 4 bases; nucleotides not matched to a gene: 2. Germline loops: CDR1 SGHRS, CDR2 YFSETQ. The CDR3 length is 15 residues. CDR3 sequence (DNA): TGCGCCAGCAGCTTGGAGGCGGGAGGGTACAATGAGCAGTTCTTC. As protein: CASSLEAGGYNEQFF.